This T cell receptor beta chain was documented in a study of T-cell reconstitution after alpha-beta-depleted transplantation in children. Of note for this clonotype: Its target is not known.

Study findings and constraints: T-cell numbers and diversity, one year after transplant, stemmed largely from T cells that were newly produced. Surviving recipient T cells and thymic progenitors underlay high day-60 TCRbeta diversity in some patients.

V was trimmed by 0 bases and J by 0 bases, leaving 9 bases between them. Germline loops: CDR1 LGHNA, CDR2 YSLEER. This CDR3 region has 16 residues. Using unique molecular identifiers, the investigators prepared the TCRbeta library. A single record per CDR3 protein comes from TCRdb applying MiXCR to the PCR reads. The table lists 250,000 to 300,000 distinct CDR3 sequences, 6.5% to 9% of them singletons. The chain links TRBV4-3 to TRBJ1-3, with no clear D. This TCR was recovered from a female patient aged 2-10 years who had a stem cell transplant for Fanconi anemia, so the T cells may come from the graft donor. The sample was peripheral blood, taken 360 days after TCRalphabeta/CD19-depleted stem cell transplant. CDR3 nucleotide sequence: TGCGCCAGCAGCCAAGATCGGGGTTTCTCTGGAAACACCATATATTTT. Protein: CASSQDRGFSGNTIYF.